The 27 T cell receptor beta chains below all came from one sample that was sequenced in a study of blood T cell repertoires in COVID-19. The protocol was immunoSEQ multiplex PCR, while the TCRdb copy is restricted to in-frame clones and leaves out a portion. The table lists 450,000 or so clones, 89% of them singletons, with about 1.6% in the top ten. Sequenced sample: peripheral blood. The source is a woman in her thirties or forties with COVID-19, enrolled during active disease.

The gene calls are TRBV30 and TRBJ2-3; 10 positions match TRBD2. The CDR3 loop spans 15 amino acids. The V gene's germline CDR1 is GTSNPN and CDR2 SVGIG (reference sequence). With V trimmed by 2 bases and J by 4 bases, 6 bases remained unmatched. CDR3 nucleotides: TGTGCCTGGAGTCCCAAGCGGGGGGGTGCAGATACGCAGTATTTT. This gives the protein CAWSPKRGGADTQYF.

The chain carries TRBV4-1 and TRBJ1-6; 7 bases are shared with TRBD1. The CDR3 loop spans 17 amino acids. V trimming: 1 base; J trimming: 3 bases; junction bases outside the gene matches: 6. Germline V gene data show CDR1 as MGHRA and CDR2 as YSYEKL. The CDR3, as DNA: TGCGCCAGCAGCCAAGGAGACAGGGAAGGCTATAATTCACCCCTCCACTTT. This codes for CASSQGDREGYNSPLHF.

In nucleotides, the CDR3 is TGTGCCAGCAGTGAACTCACAGGGCCAGATACGCAGTATTTT. Residues: CASSELTGPDTQYF. The V gene is TRBV25-1, the J gene TRBJ2-3, with D maybe TRBD1 (6 bases). Trimming shortened V by 2 bases and J by 4 bases, and 10 bases separated the two germline ends. Per germline, CDR1 MGHDK and CDR2 SYGVNS. The CDR3 is made up of 14 amino acids.

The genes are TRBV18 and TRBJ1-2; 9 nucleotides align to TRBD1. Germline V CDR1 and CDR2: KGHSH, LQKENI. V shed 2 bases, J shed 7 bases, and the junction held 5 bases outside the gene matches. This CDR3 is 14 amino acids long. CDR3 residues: CASSPRDRERGYTF. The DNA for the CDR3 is TGTGCCAGCTCACCAAGGGACAGGGAGCGTGGCTACACCTTC.

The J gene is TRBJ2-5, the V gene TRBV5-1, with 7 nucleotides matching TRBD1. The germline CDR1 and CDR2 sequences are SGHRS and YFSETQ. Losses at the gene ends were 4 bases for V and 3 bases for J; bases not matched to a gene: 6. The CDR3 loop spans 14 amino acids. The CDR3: CASSGPDREETQYF. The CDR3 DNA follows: TGCGCCAGCAGCGGACCTGACAGGGAAGAGACCCAGTACTTC.

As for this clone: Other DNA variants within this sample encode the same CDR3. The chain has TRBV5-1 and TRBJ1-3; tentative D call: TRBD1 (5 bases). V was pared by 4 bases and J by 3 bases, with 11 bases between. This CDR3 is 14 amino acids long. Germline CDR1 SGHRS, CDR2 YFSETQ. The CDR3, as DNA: TGCGCCAGCAGCCCCGGGACTGATGGAAACACCATATATTTT. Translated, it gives CASSPGTDGNTIYF.

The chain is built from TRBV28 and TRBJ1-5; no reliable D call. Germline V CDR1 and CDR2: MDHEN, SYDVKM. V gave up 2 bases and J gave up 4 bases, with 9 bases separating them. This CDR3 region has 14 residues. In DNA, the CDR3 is TGTGCCAGCAGTTTACTTACAAATAATCAGCCCCAGCATTTT. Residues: CASSLLTNNQPQHF.

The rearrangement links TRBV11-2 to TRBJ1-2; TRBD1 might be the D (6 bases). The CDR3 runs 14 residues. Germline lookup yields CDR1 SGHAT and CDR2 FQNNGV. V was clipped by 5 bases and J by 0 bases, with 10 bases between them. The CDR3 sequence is CASSPRTANYGYTF. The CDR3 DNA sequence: TGTGCCAGCAGCCCCCGGACAGCTAACTATGGCTACACCTTC.

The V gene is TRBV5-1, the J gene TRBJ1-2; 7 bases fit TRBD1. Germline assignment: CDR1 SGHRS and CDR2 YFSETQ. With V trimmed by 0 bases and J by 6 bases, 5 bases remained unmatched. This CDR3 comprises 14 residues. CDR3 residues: CASSLASTGDGYTF. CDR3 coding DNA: TGCGCCAGCAGCTTGGCCTCTACAGGGGATGGCTACACCTTC.

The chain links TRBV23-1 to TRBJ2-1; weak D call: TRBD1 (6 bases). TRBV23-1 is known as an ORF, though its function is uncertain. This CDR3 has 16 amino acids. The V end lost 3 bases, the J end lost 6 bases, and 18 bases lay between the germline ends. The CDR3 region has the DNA TGCGCCAGCAGTCACGATCAGGGGTCCGTACCCAATGAGCAGTTCTTC. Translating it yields CASSHDQGSVPNEQFF.

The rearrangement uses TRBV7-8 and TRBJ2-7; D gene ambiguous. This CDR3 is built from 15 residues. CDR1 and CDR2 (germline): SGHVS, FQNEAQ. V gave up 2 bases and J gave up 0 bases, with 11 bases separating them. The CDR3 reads CASSLRRLNSYEQYF. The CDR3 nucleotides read TGTGCCAGCAGCTTACGCAGATTGAACTCCTACGAGCAGTACTTC.

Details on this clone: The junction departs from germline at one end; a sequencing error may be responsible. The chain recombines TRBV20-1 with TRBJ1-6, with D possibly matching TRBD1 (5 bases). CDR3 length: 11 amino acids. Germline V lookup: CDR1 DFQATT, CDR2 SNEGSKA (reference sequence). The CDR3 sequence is CSARRDYGIPF. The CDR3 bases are TGCAGTGCTAGACGGGACTACGGAATACCCTTT.

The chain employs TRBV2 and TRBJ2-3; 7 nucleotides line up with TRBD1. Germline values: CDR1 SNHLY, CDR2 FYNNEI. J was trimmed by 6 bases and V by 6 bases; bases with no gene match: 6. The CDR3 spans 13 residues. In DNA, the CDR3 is TGTGCCAGCAGCGGACAGGTTTGGGATACGCAGTATTTT. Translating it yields CASSGQVWDTQYF.

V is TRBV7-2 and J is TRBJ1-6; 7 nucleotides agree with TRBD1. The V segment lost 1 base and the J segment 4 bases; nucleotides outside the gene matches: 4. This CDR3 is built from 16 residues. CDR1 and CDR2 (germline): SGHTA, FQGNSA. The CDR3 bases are TGTGCCAGCAGCTTAGGGGGGACAGAATATAATTCACCCCTCCACTTT. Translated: CASSLGGTEYNSPLHF.

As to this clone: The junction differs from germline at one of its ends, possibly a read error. CDR3: CASSSRRGSGRAFQETQYF. The DNA of the CDR3 is TGTGCTAGCAGCTCACGCCGAGGTAGCGGGAGGGCCTTCCAAGAGACCCAGTACTTC. The genes are TRBV7-7 and TRBJ2-5, with 11 bases that match TRBD2. This CDR3 has 19 amino acids. CDR1 SSHAT and CDR2 FNYEAQ come from the germline V gene (reference sequence).

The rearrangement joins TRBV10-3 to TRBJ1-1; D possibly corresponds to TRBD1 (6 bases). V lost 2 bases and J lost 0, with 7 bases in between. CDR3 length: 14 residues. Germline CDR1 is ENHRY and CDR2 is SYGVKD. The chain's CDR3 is CAISEGTLNTEAFF. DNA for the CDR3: TGTGCCATCAGTGAGGGGACATTGAACACTGAAGCTTTCTTT.

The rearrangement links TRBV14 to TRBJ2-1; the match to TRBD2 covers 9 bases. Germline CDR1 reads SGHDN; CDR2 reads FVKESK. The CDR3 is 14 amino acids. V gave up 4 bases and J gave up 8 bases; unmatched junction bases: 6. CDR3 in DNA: TGTGCCAGCAGCCCGGGACTAGCTTACCATGAGCAGTTCTTC. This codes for CASSPGLAYHEQFF.

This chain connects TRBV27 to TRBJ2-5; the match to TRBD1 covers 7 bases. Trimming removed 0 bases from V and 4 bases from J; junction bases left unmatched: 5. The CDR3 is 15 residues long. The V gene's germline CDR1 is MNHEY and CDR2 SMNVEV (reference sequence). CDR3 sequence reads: CASSLSGAGGETQYF. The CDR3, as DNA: TGTGCCAGCAGTTTATCTGGGGCAGGGGGAGAGACCCAGTACTTC.

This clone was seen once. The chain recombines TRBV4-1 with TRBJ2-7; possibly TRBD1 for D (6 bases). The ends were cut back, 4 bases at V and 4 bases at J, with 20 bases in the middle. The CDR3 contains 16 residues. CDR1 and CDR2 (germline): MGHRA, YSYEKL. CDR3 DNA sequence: TGCGCCAGCAGCCGTCATAGAACAGGGAGTTTATACGAGCAGTACTTC. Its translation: CASSRHRTGSLYEQYF.

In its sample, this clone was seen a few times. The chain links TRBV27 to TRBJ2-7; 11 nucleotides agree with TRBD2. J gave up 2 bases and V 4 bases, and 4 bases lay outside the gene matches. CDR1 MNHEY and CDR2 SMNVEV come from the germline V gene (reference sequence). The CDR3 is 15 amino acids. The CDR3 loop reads CASSSRLAGPYEQYF. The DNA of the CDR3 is TGTGCCAGCAGTTCCAGACTAGCGGGACCCTACGAGCAGTACTTC.

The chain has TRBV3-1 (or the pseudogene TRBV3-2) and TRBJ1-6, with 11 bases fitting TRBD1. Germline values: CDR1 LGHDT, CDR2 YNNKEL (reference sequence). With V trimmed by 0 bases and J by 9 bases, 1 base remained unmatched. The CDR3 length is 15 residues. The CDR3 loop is CASSQEGQGVSPLHF. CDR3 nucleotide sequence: TGTGCCAGCAGCCAAGAGGGACAGGGGGTTTCACCCCTCCACTTT.

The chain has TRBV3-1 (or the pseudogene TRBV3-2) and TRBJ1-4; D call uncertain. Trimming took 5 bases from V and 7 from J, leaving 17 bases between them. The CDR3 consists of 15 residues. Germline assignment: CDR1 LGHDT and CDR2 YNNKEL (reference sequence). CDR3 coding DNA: TGTGCCAGCAGCTATCCGGGGAGTAGCGGTGAAAAACTGTTTTTT. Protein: CASSYPGSSGEKLFF.

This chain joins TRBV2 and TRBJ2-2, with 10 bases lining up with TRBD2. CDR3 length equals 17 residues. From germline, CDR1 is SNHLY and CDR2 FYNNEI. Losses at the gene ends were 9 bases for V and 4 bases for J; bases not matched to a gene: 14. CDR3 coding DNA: TGTGCCAGGACTAAAGGGGCTAGCGGGAGTAGCACCGGGGAGCTGTTTTTT. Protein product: CARTKGASGSSTGELFF.

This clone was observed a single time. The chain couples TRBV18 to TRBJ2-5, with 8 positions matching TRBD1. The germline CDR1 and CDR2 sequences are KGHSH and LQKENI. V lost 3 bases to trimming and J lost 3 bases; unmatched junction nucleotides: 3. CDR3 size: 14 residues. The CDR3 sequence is CASSPMTGEETQYF. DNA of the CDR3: TGTGCCAGCTCACCCATGACAGGGGAAGAGACCCAGTACTTC.

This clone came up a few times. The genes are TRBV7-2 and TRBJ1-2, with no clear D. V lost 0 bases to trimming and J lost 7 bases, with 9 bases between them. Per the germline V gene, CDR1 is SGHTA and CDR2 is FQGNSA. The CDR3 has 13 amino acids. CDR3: CASSLAQAGGYTF. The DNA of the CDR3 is TGTGCCAGCAGCTTAGCCCAGGCGGGTGGCTACACCTTC. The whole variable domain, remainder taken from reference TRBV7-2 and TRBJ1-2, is GAGVSQSPSNKVTEKGKDVELRCDPISGHTALYWYRQSLGQGLEFLIYFQGNSAPDKSGLPSDRFSAERTGGSVSTLTIQRTQQEDSAVYLCASSLAQAGGYTFGSGTRLTVV.

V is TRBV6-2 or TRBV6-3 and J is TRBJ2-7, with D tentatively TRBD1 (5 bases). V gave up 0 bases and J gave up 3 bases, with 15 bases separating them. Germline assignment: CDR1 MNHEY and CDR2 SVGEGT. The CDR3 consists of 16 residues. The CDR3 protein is CASSYSIDRILYEQYF. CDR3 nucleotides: TGTGCCAGCAGTTACTCCATCGACAGAATCCTCTACGAGCAGTACTTC.

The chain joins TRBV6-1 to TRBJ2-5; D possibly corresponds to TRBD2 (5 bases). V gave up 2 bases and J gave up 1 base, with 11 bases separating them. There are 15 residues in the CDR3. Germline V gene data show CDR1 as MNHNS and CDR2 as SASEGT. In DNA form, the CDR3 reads TGTGCCAGCAGTGAACTAACAAGCGGCCAAGAGACCCAGTACTTC. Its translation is CASSELTSGQETQYF.